The 9 T cell receptor beta chains listed next were all sequenced from one sample in a study of T cell responses to AZD1222 COVID-19 vaccine. Here immunoSEQ multiplex PCR was the method, and the copy in TCRdb shows in-frame clones only, minus some. The sample lists just under 85,000 clones; roughly 82% were seen once. The source material was peripheral blood, sampled on day 0 of AZD1222 vaccination. All receptors derive from an adult in good health.

The chain links TRBV7-9 to TRBJ2-1; D may be TRBD2 (7 bases). CDR3 length equals 15 residues. Trimming removed 10 bases from V and 7 bases from J, with 23 bases in between. CDR1 is SEHNR and CDR2 is FQNEAQ in the germline V gene (reference sequence). CDR3 coding DNA: TGTGCCACCCGAGGGGTGACGGGGGGCCAAAATGAGCAGTTCTTC. This translates into CATRGVTGGQNEQFF.

V is TRBV5-4 and J is TRBJ2-3, with D tentatively TRBD1 (6 bases). Trimming took off 4 bases at V and 5 bases at J, with 11 bases between the two ends. The CDR3 length is 13 residues. Germline assignment: CDR1 SGHNT and CDR2 YYREEE (reference sequence). Here the CDR3 DNA reads TGTGCCAGCAGCCCAACAGGGATAGATACGCAGTATTTT. It is translated as CASSPTGIDTQYF.

The gene calls are TRBV24-1 and TRBJ2-5, with 10 bases aligning to TRBD2. CDR1 is KGHDR, CDR2 SFDVKD, per germline. CDR3 length: 14 residues. V was pared by 3 bases and J by 8 bases, with 5 bases of the junction left unmatched. CDR3 amino acids: CATSDAEREGTQYF. The CDR3 DNA reads TGTGCCACCAGTGATGCCGAGCGGGAGGGAACCCAGTACTTC.

The chain employs TRBV19 and TRBJ2-5; 11 nucleotides match TRBD2. The CDR3 extends over 14 amino acids. Looked up from germline, CDR1 is LNHDA and CDR2 is SQIVND (reference sequence). V shed 10 bases and J 7 bases; nucleotides not matched to a gene: 11. CDR3 sequence: CATSLAGVWGTQYF. The CDR3 DNA is TGTGCCACCTCACTAGCGGGAGTCTGGGGGACCCAGTACTTC.

The chain employs TRBV30 and TRBJ2-4; 7 nucleotides line up with TRBD1. The junction had 8 bases not matched to a gene; V was cut back by 3 bases and J by 0 bases. From germline, CDR1 is GTSNPN and CDR2 SVGIG (reference sequence). The CDR3 loop spans 16 amino acids. The DNA of the CDR3 is TGTGCCTGGAGAGGGGGCTTAGACGTAGCCAAAAACATTCAGTACTTC. It codes for CAWRGGLDVAKNIQYF.

The chain recombines TRBV5-6 with TRBJ1-2; TRBD1 is a possible D gene (6 bases). The V end lost 4 bases, the J end lost 3 bases, and 10 bases lay between the germline ends. Germline CDR1 is SGHDT and CDR2 is YYEEEE. The CDR3 is 13 amino acids. In DNA, the CDR3 is TGTGCCAGCAGCGCTCAGGGGCACTATGGCTACACCTTC. The encoded protein is CASSAQGHYGYTF.

The rearrangement links TRBV6-5 to TRBJ2-7; 7 bases fit TRBD1. This CDR3 comprises 14 residues. In germline, CDR1 is MNHEY, CDR2 SVGAGI. Trimming at V came to 7 bases and at J to 6 bases, leaving 12 bases not matched to a gene. The CDR3 protein is CASKPAGGLFEQYF. Written as DNA, the CDR3 is TGTGCCAGCAAGCCGGCAGGGGGTCTTTTCGAGCAGTACTTC.

The chain uses TRBV5-5 and TRBJ2-2; 9 positions match TRBD1. Looked up from germline, CDR1 is SGHKS and CDR2 is YYEKEE (reference sequence). The CDR3 is 16 residues long. The junction had 8 bases not matched to a gene; V was cut back by 1 base and J by 7 bases. The CDR3 nucleotides read TGTGCCAGCAGCTTGCCCCGACAGGGGGACGGCGGGGAGCTGTTTTTT. Translating it yields CASSLPRQGDGGELFF.

V usage is TRBV5-4 and J usage is TRBJ2-2, with 7 bases lining up with TRBD1. V lost 3 bases to trimming and J lost 6 bases; unmatched junction nucleotides: 8. This CDR3 region has 15 residues. The germline V gene has CDR1 SGHNT and CDR2 YYREEE (reference sequence). The CDR3 nucleotides read TGTGCCAGCAGCTCCCGATTACAGGGGTCCGGGGAGCTGTTTTTT. Its translation is CASSSRLQGSGELFF.